Following are 24 T cell receptor beta chains from one sample sequenced in a study of CXCR3-negative and CXCR3-positive naive CD8 T cells. General study results and limits: CXCR3-positive naive cells carried more hydrophobic TRB CDR3s than CXCR3-negative naive cells did.

Researchers prepared the TRB cDNA libraries using 5' RACE with UMI labels. TCRdb reanalyzed the 5' RACE reads and collapses them to one entry per CDR3 protein, without DNA. This table lists about 120,000 distinct CDR3 sequences. These receptors lack a known antigen. Sequencing used naive CXCR3+ CD8+ T cells from blood. The subset was: CD45RO-CCR7+CD27+CD95- naive CD8+ T cells expressing CXCR3 (TNR3+). The receptor set was obtained from a human donor in good health. Some clones in this sample may be carry-over from other donors' samples.

This chain uses TRBV7-9 with TRBJ2-5. The germline V gene has CDR1 SEHNR and CDR2 FQNEAQ (reference sequence). This CDR3 has 12 residues. The CDR3 sequence is CASSLDSETQYF.

V gene TRBV7-3 combines with J gene TRBJ2-1; TCRdb's assignment of TRBD2 cannot be checked, as there is no DNA. The CDR3 covers 15 residues. Germline V gene data show CDR1 as SGHTA and CDR2 as FQGTGA. CDR3 in amino acids: CASSPSGGPSYEQYF.

The chain combines TRBV6-2 or TRBV6-3 with TRBJ1-1. Per germline, CDR1 MNHEY and CDR2 SVGEGT. This CDR3 has 15 residues. The CDR3 region is CAGSPLSRVRTEAFF.

The J gene is TRBJ2-1, the V gene TRBV28; TCRdb proposes TRBD1, but this gene call is untestable without DNA. Germline lookup yields CDR1 MDHEN and CDR2 SYDVKM. This CDR3 spans 16 amino acids. The CDR3 is CASEGPGTGLGNEQFF.

This chain uses TRBV7-3 with TRBJ1-2. Germline V gene lookup returns CDR1 SGHTA and CDR2 FQGTGA. The CDR3 is 14 residues long. The CDR3 here is CASSLTGTSTGYTF.

The chain carries TRBV7-9 and TRBJ2-3; the TRBD1 assignment by TCRdb is unverifiable without DNA. CDR3 length: 13 residues. Germline V gives CDR1 SEHNR, CDR2 FQNEAQ (reference sequence). The CDR3 is CATEEGGTDTQYF.

J is TRBJ2-1 and V is TRBV4-1; as DNA is missing, the TRBD2 call by TCRdb cannot be tested. Germline-derived CDR1 and CDR2 are MGHRA and YSYEKL. The CDR3 runs to 15 residues. The CDR3 reads CASSQVGLASNEQFF.

The CDR3 sequence is CSVEGTSYNEQFF. This chain connects TRBV29-1 to TRBJ2-1. The CDR3 totals 13 residues. CDR1 is SQVTM, CDR2 ANQGSEA, per germline.

The V and J genes are TRBV19 and TRBJ2-7; the D call of TRBD1 rests on TCRdb alone, since no DNA is present to check it. The CDR3 runs 14 residues. The germline V gene encodes CDR1 LNHDA and CDR2 SQIVND (reference sequence). The CDR3 protein is CASSGTASSYEQYF.

This chain connects TRBV6-4 to TRBJ2-3. The CDR3 is made up of 14 amino acids. Germline lookup yields CDR1 MRHNA and CDR2 SNTAGT. The CDR3 spells CASSDSTSTDTQYF.

The rearrangement uses TRBV27 and TRBJ2-3; lacking DNA, the TRBD1 call made by TCRdb goes unchecked. This CDR3 comprises 13 residues. Germline loops: CDR1 MNHEY, CDR2 SMNVEV (reference sequence). CDR3 residues: CASSFQTGGTQYF.

The chain employs TRBV21-1 and TRBJ2-1. TRBV21-1 constitutes a pseudogene. The CDR3 is made up of 11 amino acids. The CDR3 is CASTDPNEQFF.

CDR3 amino acids: CASSLRDRGAYEQYF. The V gene is TRBV5-5, the J gene TRBJ2-7; TCRdb's D call, TRBD1, is unchecked because there is no DNA. Per the germline V gene, CDR1 is SGHKS and CDR2 is YYEKEE (reference sequence). The CDR3 has 15 amino acids.

The V gene is TRBV29-1, the J gene TRBJ2-1. This CDR3 spans 13 amino acids. The germline CDR1 and CDR2 sequences are SQVTM and ANQGSEA. CDR3 protein: CSVEPAVGNEQFF.

The genes are TRBV4-3 and TRBJ1-3; the TRBD1 assignment by TCRdb is unverifiable without DNA. The V gene's germline CDR1 is LGHNA and CDR2 YSLEER. The CDR3 contains 15 residues. CDR3: CASSQLTGGGNTIYF.

The chain combines TRBV12-3 or TRBV12-4 with TRBJ2-5; without DNA, the TCRdb call of TRBD1 cannot be checked. The CDR3 length is 15 residues. CDR3: CASSPGGGGQETQYF.

The rearrangement uses TRBV7-9 and TRBJ2-1; checking the TCRdb D call of TRBD2 is not possible without DNA. The CDR3 is 15 residues long. CDR1 and CDR2 (germline): SEHNR, FQNEAQ (reference sequence). The CDR3 is CASSWGGGLHNEQFF.

The rearrangement uses TRBV28 and TRBJ2-3; the D gene TCRdb calls, TRBD1, cannot be checked with no DNA. The CDR3 spans 16 residues. In germline, CDR1 is MDHEN, CDR2 SYDVKM. CDR3 loop: CASSLRTGPSTDTQYF.

The chain has TRBV28 and TRBJ2-4; TCRdb lists TRBD1, though no DNA is available to test this call. The CDR3 covers 15 residues. Germline-derived CDR1 and CDR2 are MDHEN and SYDVKM. CDR3 sequence reads: CASSFLGTEGDIQYF.

The chain employs TRBV4-2 and TRBJ1-2. Germline V gene sequence: CDR1 LGHNA, CDR2 YNFKEQ. The CDR3 spans 11 residues. The CDR3 reads CASRGTDGYTF.

This sequence joins TRBV7-9 and TRBJ1-1; with no DNA, the TCRdb D assignment of TRBD1 cannot be verified. The CDR3 totals 11 residues. Germline V lookup: CDR1 SEHNR, CDR2 FQNEAQ (reference sequence). The CDR3 reads CASEQGSEAFF. The full variable domain, with the rest looked up from reference TRBV7-9 and TRBJ1-1, is DTGVSQNPRHKITKRGQNVTFRCDPISEHNRLYWYRQTLGQGPEFLTYFQNEAQLEKSRLLSDRFSAERPKGSFSTLEIQRTEQGDSAMYLCASEQGSEAFFGQGTRLTVV.

J is TRBJ2-1 and V is TRBV29-1; as DNA is missing, the TRBD2 call by TCRdb cannot be tested. The CDR3 totals 14 residues. CDR1 and CDR2 from the germline V gene are SQVTM and ANQGSEA. This CDR3 reads CSAVTRSSYNEQFF.

The chain uses TRBV5-5 and TRBJ2-7; TCRdb returns TRBD2, unconfirmable since there is no DNA. The germline V gene encodes CDR1 SGHKS and CDR2 YYEKEE (reference sequence). The CDR3 extends over 13 amino acids. The CDR3 loop is CASSFLGGYEQYF. Combining the CDR3 with reference TRBV5-5 and TRBJ2-7 gives the whole variable domain DAGVTQSPTHLIKTRGQQVTLRCSPISGHKSVSWYQQVLGQGPQFIFQYYEKEERGRGNFPDRFSARQFPNYSSELNVNALLLGDSALYLCASSFLGGYEQYFGPGTRLTVT.

The V and J genes are TRBV29-1 and TRBJ2-7; TCRdb reports TRBD1, a call that lacks DNA to check it against. The CDR3 contains 14 residues. The V gene's germline CDR1 is SQVTM and CDR2 ANQGSEA. CDR3 sequence reads: CSVTGTGFRGEQYF.